Following are 10 T cell receptor beta chains from one sample sequenced in a study of T cells in Graves' hyperthyroidism and ophthalmopathy. There were TCR beta CDR3 regions amplified from RNA transcripts. HTBI primers drove first-round RT-PCR of the TCR CDR3. TCRdb called the multiplex PCR reads again in MiXCR, with one record for every CDR3 protein. The repertoire holds roughly 420,000 distinct CDR3 sequences, with around 13% as singletons. Sequencing was carried out using blood. These receptors were taken from a woman under 30 with Graves' hyperthyroidism.

This clonotype was counted a single time. A read error may explain this, as a much larger clone is one base away. The CDR3 protein is CASSLLDNKQFF. The CDR3 bases are TGTGCCAGCAGTTTATTAGATAATAAGCAGTTCTTC. The chain couples TRBV28 to TRBJ2-1; D remains ambiguous. The V end was cut by 1 base, the J end by 11 bases, with 9 bases between. Germline V lookup: CDR1 MDHEN, CDR2 SYDVKM. This CDR3 region has 12 residues.

V usage is TRBV19 and J usage is TRBJ2-7; 8 nucleotides line up with TRBD1. The germline V gene encodes CDR1 LNHDA and CDR2 SQIVND (reference sequence). CDR3 size: 14 residues. V lost 6 bases and J lost 4; bases outside the gene matches: 8. The CDR3 nucleotides read TGTGCCAGTAGCTCAGACAGGGGAGGTTACGAGCAGTACTTC. Amino acid sequence: CASSSDRGGYEQYF.

This clonotype was recorded at least ten times. The chain uses TRBV7-9 and TRBJ1-1; D not certain. Trimming shortened V by 4 bases and J by 0 bases, and 9 bases separated the two germline ends. The CDR3 is made up of 14 amino acids. The germline V gene encodes CDR1 SEHNR and CDR2 FQNEAQ (reference sequence). The CDR3 nucleotides are TGTGCCAGCAGCTCACTCGGACTGAACACTGAAGCTTTCTTT. Encoded protein: CASSSLGLNTEAFF. The full variable domain, rest sourced from reference TRBV7-9 and TRBJ1-1, is DTGVSQNPRHKITKRGQNVTFRCDPISEHNRLYWYRQTLGQGPEFLTYFQNEAQLEKSRLLSDRFSAERPKGSFSTLEIQRTEQGDSAMYLCASSSLGLNTEAFFGQGTRLTVV.

This clonotype has at least ten counts. The rearrangement joins TRBV7-9 to TRBJ2-5; D uncertain. Germline-derived CDR1 and CDR2 are SEHNR and FQNEAQ (reference sequence). Trimming shortened V by 0 bases and J by 5 bases, and 13 bases separated the two germline ends. The CDR3 is made up of 15 amino acids. In DNA form, the CDR3 reads TGTGCCAGCAGCTTAGCTTCGGGCAGGAGTGAGACCCAGTACTTC. Its translation: CASSLASGRSETQYF.

This clonotype came up many times. The chain combines TRBV9 with TRBJ2-7; D perhaps matches TRBD1 (6 bases). The V end was cut by 4 bases, the J end by 2 bases, with 13 bases between. The CDR3 consists of 14 residues. Germline CDR1 SGDLS, CDR2 YYNGEE. This chain's CDR3 is CASSLSDRAYEQYF. The CDR3 coding sequence is TGTGCCAGCAGCCTGTCGGACAGAGCCTACGAGCAGTACTTC.

This clonotype was detected ten times or more. The J gene is TRBJ2-7, the V gene TRBV28, with D perhaps being TRBD1 or TRBD2 (6 bases each). This CDR3 contains 14 residues. Trimming took 6 bases from V and 3 from J, leaving 15 bases between them. From germline, CDR1 is MDHEN and CDR2 SYDVKM. CDR3 loop: CASRTVGGVYEQYF. The CDR3 nucleotides read TGTGCCAGCAGGACCGTGGGGGGCGTCTACGAGCAGTACTTC.

The table lists this clonotype with many counts. The chain couples TRBV6-2 or TRBV6-3 to TRBJ1-1, with D possibly matching TRBD1 (5 bases). V dropped 2 bases and J dropped 0 bases, with 10 bases sitting between them. In germline, CDR1 is MNHEY, CDR2 SVGEGT. The CDR3 has 15 amino acids. Here the CDR3 DNA reads TGTGCCAGCAGTTACGGGGGTGCGATGAACACTGAAGCTTTCTTT. Translated: CASSYGGAMNTEAFF.

This clonotype appeared many times. The chain couples TRBV28 to TRBJ1-6; TRBD1 is a possible D gene (5 bases). Germline CDR1 MDHEN, CDR2 SYDVKM. This CDR3 region has 14 residues. The V end was cut by 10 bases, the J end by 5 bases, with 15 bases between. The CDR3 DNA reads as TGTGCCACTAGAACCGGGACGGATAATTCACCCCTCCACTTT. Encoded protein: CATRTGTDNSPLHF.

This clonotype was observed many times. The rearrangement uses TRBV5-1 and TRBJ2-3, with TRBD2 as a possible D gene (6 bases). CDR3 size: 15 residues. Germline CDR1 is SGHRS and CDR2 is YFSETQ. Between the trimmed V and J ends, which lost 4 bases and 0 bases, there was a span of 12 bases. The chain's CDR3 is CASSQEGVSTDTQYF. The CDR3 DNA reads as TGCGCCAGCAGCCAGGAGGGCGTTAGCACAGATACGCAGTATTTT.

This clonotype has ten or more counts. The rearrangement uses TRBV5-1 and TRBJ1-1; D remains ambiguous. The CDR3 consists of 14 residues. Germline V lookup: CDR1 SGHRS, CDR2 YFSETQ. Between the trimmed V and J ends, which lost 0 bases and 0 bases, there was a span of 6 bases. The CDR3 DNA reads as TGCGCCAGCAGCTTGGACCAAATGAACACTGAAGCTTTCTTT. It specifies CASSLDQMNTEAFF.